This T cell receptor (beta chain) stems from a study of CD8 T cells in ankylosing spondylitis. General observations from the study: Reportedly, matched ankylosing spondylitis synovial fluid was significantly enriched for disease-linked clones. Reports of some motif variants in reactive arthritis synovial fluid and blood predate this one.

A remark on this clonotype: Its antigen is still unknown.

With molecular barcodes, quantitative 5'-RACE was used to make the TCR beta libraries. Via MiXCR, TCRdb re-called the 5' RACE reads, giving one row per CDR3 protein. Of about 42,000 distinct CDR3 sequences in the sample, less than 3.5% were seen once. From germline, CDR1 is SGDLS and CDR2 YYNGEE. Trimming cost V 4 bases and J 2 bases, with 13 bases left between them. The CDR3 length is 14 residues. The chain links TRBV9 to TRBJ2-7; unclear D gene. Sequencing input: blood, either unsorted or a sorted T cell fraction (not recorded which). This clonotype was obtained from a male donor with ankylosing spondylitis or in good health (not recorded which). This CDR3 reads CASSQAARPYEQYF. DNA of the CDR3: TGTGCCAGCAGCCAGGCCGCCAGGCCCTACGAGCAGTACTTC.